This T cell receptor beta chain was sequenced during a study of blood T cell repertoires in COVID-19. Study-wide context: Whether acute or convalescent, the COVID-19 samples came from the United States, Italy and Spain. Sources were T cells, B-cell-depleted T cells, or PBMCs; the material itself was cDNA or gDNA.

TCRdb's table, derived via immunoSEQ multiplex PCR, lists solely in-frame clones and lacks some. Here the sample spans approximately 65,000 clones, 75% to 95% being singletons. The source material was peripheral blood. The sequence was obtained from a woman younger than 35 with acute or convalescent COVID-19.

This chain's CDR3 is CASSQTTWAPTEAFF. CDR3 DNA: TGCGCCAGCAGCCAAACCACATGGGCTCCCACTGAAGCTTTCTTT. V and J are TRBV4-1 and TRBJ1-1; D is unclear. The CDR3 runs to 15 residues. Germline CDR1 and CDR2: MGHRA and YSYEKL. The ends were cut back, 2 bases at V and 4 bases at J, with 14 bases in the middle.